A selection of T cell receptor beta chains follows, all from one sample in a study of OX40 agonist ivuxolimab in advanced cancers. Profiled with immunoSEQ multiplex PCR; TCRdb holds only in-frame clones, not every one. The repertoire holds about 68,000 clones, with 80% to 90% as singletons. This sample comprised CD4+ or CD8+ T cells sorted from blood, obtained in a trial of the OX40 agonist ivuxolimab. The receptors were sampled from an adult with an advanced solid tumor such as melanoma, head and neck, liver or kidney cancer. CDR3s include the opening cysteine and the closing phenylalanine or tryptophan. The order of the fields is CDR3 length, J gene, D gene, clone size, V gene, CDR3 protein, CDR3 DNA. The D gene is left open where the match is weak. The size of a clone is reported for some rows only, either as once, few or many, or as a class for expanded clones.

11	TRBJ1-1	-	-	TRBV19	CASSLYTEAFF	TGTGCCAGTAGTCTCTACACTGAAGCTTTCTTT
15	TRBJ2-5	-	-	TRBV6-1	CASSESWTDQETQYF	TGTGCCAGCAGTGAAAGCTGGACGGACCAAGAGACCCAGTACTTC
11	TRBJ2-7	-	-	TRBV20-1	CSASATYEQYF	TGCAGTGCTAGTGCTACCTACGAGCAGTACTTC
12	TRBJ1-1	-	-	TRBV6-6	CASSYPTGEAFF	TGTGCCAGCAGTTACCCGACAGGCGAAGCTTTCTTT
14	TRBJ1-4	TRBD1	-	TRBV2	CASSRDRGIEKLFF	TGTGCCAGCAGCCGGGACAGGGGAATAGAAAAACTGTTTTTT
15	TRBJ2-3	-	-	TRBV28	CASSPGSLGTDTQYF	TGTGCCAGCAGTCCGGGGTCCTTGGGCACAGATACGCAGTATTTT
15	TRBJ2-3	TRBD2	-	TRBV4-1	CASSQPGRDTDTQYF	TGCGCCAGCAGCCAACCAGGGAGGGACACAGATACGCAGTATTTT
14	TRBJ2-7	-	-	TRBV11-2	CASSLEPSGHEQYF	TGTGCCAGCAGCTTAGAACCCTCCGGCCACGAGCAGTACTTC
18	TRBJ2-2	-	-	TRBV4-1	CASSLATSSASYTGELFF	TGCGCCAGCAGCCTCGCCACGTCTAGCGCATCATACACCGGGGAGCTGTTTTTT
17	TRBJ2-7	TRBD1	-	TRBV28	CASSLGGEGTGRYEQYF	TGTGCCAGCAGTTTAGGGGGCGAGGGGACAGGGCGCTACGAGCAGTACTTC
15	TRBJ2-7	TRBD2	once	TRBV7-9	CASSFQLAGEGEQYF	TGTGCCAGCAGCTTTCAGCTAGCGGGAGAGGGCGAGCAGTACTTC
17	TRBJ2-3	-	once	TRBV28	CASSFPLNRESTDTQYF	TGTGCCAGCAGTTTCCCCCTAAACAGGGAAAGCACAGATACGCAGTATTTT
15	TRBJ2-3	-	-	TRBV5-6	CASSHGMANTDTQYF	TGTGCCAGCAGCCACGGTATGGCTAACACAGATACGCAGTATTTT
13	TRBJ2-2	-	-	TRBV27	CASRTTFTGELFF	TGTGCCAGCCGTACGACTTTCACCGGGGAGCTGTTTTTT
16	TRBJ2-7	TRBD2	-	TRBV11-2	CASSFRGGRSPYEQYF	TGTGCCAGCAGCTTTCGAGGCGGGAGGTCCCCCTACGAGCAGTACTTC
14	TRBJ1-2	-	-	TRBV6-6	CASSLGLDSGGYTF	TGTGCCAGCAGTTTGGGACTGGACTCGGGGGGCTACACCTTC
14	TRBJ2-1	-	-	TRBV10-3	CAISPEPEVGEQFF	TGTGCCATCAGTCCAGAGCCGGAGGTCGGTGAGCAGTTCTTC
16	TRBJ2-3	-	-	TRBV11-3	CASSDGGLLSTDTQYF	TGTGCCAGCAGCGACGGCGGGCTACTTAGCACAGATACGCAGTATTTT
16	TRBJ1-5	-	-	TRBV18	CASSPPGGYSNQPQHF	TGTGCCAGCTCACCACCGGGGGGATATAGCAATCAGCCCCAGCATTTT
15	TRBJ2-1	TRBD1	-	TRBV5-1	CASSLQGSSYNEQFF	TGCGCCAGCAGCTTACAGGGGAGCTCCTACAATGAGCAGTTCTTC
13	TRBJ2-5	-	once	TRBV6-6	CASSRNLLETQYF	TGTGCCAGCAGTCGGAACCTCCTGGAGACCCAGTACTTC
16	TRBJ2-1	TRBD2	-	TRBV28	CASQGGAWSPNWEQFF	TGTGCCAGCCAGGGAGGGGCTTGGTCCCCAAACTGGGAGCAGTTCTTC
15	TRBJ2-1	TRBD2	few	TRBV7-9	CASSLGAGGPNEQFF	TGTGCCAGCAGCTTAGGAGCGGGAGGACCGAATGAGCAGTTCTTC
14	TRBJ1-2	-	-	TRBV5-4	CASSLSDGNYGYTF	TGTGCCAGCAGCTTATCGGACGGAAACTATGGCTACACCTTC
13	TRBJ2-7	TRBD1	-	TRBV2	CASSLGQSYEQYF	TGTGCCAGCAGTTTGGGACAGTCCTACGAGCAGTACTTC
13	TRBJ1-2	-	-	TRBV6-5	CASSSLSGLGYTF	TGTGCCAGCAGTTCCCTGTCAGGGTTGGGCTACACCTTC
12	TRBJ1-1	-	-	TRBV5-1	CASSLGIAEAFF	TGCGCCAGCAGCTTGGGGATAGCTGAAGCTTTCTTT
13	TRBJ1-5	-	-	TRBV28	CASRRTIHQPQHF	TGTGCCAGCAGACGGACAATCCACCAGCCCCAGCATTTT
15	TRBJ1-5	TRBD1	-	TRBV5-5	CASSPTGVSNQPQHF	TGTGCCAGCAGCCCTACAGGGGTAAGCAATCAGCCCCAGCATTTT
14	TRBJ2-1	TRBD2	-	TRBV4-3	CASSPSGRRGEQFF	TGCGCCAGCAGCCCTAGCGGGAGGAGGGGTGAGCAGTTCTTC
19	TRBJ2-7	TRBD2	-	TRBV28	CASSFPKGAGGILAHEQYF	TGTGCCAGCAGTTTCCCTAAGGGGGCGGGAGGGATTCTCGCACACGAGCAGTACTTC
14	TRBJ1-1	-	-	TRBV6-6	CASSYGGGTGEAFF	TGTGCCAGCAGTTACGGCGGGGGTACAGGTGAAGCTTTCTTT
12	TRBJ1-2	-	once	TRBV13	CASSLGGVGYTF	TGTGCCAGCAGCTTAGGAGGGGTAGGCTACACCTTC
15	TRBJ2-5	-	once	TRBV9	CASSVGDPYQETQYF	TGTGCCAGCAGCGTAGGGGACCCGTACCAAGAGACCCAGTACTTC
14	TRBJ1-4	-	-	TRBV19	CASSNREAIEKLFF	TGTGCCAGTAGTAACCGGGAAGCGATCGAAAAACTGTTTTTT